One TCR beta chain is described in this entry. The antigen remains unidentified. These data come from a study of post-analysis software for immune sequencing data. Every TCR beta cDNA library bore unique molecular identifiers. TCRdb used MiXCR to reprocess the PCR reads, holding one entry per CDR3 protein. This repertoire shows hundreds of thousands of distinct CDR3 sequences, nearly 45% found once; its top ten account for about 12%. The study, taken as a whole, reports: Five or six TRBV segments, TRBV5-6, TRBV5-1 and TRBV20-1 among them, were found more frequent in patients than controls.

The germline CDR1 and CDR2 sequences are LGHDT and YNNKEL (reference sequence). The CDR3 contains 19 residues. V gave up 0 bases and J gave up 0 bases, with 18 bases separating them. Sequencing was done on a sample of blood. The receptor comes from a girl under 18 with multiple sclerosis. The chain joins TRBV3-1 to TRBJ2-1; D is perhaps TRBD2 (6 bases). This CDR3 is CASSQDPLFHGSSYNEQFF. CDR3 nucleotide sequence: TGTGCCAGCAGCCAAGATCCCCTCTTTCACGGGAGCTCCTACAATGAGCAGTTCTTC.